This entry describes one T cell receptor (beta chain). The sample is drawn from a study of graft-versus-host responses after intestinal transplantation. CDR3 length: 13 amino acids. Looked up from germline, CDR1 is WSHSY and CDR2 is SAAADI. The V end was cut by 4 bases, the J end by 2 bases, with 9 bases between. Generated by immunoSEQ multiplex PCR, the TCRdb table keeps only in-frame clones and is missing some. The sample has tens of thousands of clones, under 95% seen once. This sample comprised PBMCs, obtained almost 120 days after intestinal transplantation. The V and J genes are TRBV10-2 and TRBJ2-7, with D hard to call. This receptor was taken from a human patient who received an intestinal transplant, so some T cells may come from the graft donor. The CDR3 nucleotides are TGCGCCAGCAGTGCCCCCACGGCCTACGAGCAGTACTTC. Encoded protein: CASSAPTAYEQYF.